This T cell receptor beta chain is from a study of T cell changes during pregnancy in multiple sclerosis (dated 2019 in TCRdb). For the study in its entirety: Changes in the T cell repertoire over the course of pregnancy were examined in this study in women with multiple sclerosis.

From the cysteine up to the phenylalanine, the CDR3 has a length of 16 residues. Solely the CDR3 DNA is kept, with 48 bases framed from the first base. CDR1 and CDR2 are read off the germline V gene as MDHEN and SYDVKM. V and J lose 1 base and 0 bases, and a span of 12 bases separates them. To prepare the library, the immunoSEQ multiplex PCR assay was applied. The source is immuneACCESS, and TCRdb retained only in-frame sequences with V and J called. Part of the clones is not carried over; for the studies checked, unresolved V genes explain less than half of this, and the remainder is unexplained. For this sample the table gives some 120,000 clones, of which roughly 96% were detected only once. The ten largest account for more than 0.4% of the sample. A remark on this clone: Its antigen is unknown. No much larger clone is present one base from it, and per-base qualities are unavailable.

The rearranged chain carries TRBV28 and TRBJ1-2; possibly the D gene is TRBD1, per 6 matching bases. The clonotype was recovered from a female donor with multiple sclerosis, enrolled in a pregnancy study. Here the sequenced sample was peripheral blood, taken after pregnancy. The CDR3 protein is CASSLSAGDPNYGYTF. The DNA sequence is given as TGTGCCAGCAGTTTATCAGCAGGGGACCCTAACTATGGCTACACCTTC.